This T cell receptor (beta chain) was profiled in a study of Ad26.COV2.S vaccination and SARS-CoV-2 variants. Study summary: Intramuscular Ad26.COV2.S doses were given once or twice, 56 days apart.

Noted treatment: roughly 20 received Ad26.COV2.S at low or high dose, single or two shots; several received placebo; per-sample allocation not given. Specimen acquisition occurred on day 63 following the initial vaccine or placebo injection. Some clones are missing from TCRdb's copy, which holds only in-frame ones; the method was immunoSEQ multiplex PCR. The sample records some 340,000 clones, about 86% being singletons. Trimming cost V 3 bases and J 8 bases, with 10 bases left between them. The CDR3 length is 12 residues. Germline lookup yields CDR1 LNHDA and CDR2 SQIVND (reference sequence). This receptor was obtained from a person between 18 and 59 years old who received the Ad26.COV2.S COVID-19 vaccine or a placebo. The chain is built from TRBV19 and TRBJ1-2, with D hard to call. Sequencing was performed on peripheral blood, taken in a trial of Ad26.COV2.S vaccine versus placebo. The CDR3 sequence: CASSIGNLGYTF. CDR3 DNA: TGTGCCAGTAGTATTGGAAACTTGGGCTACACCTTC.